This is a list of T cell receptor beta chains from one sample in a study of blood T cells in healthy people across ages. TCRdb ran MiXCR on the 5' RACE reads and lists one entry per CDR3 protein. The repertoire has 700,000 to 900,000 distinct CDR3 sequences, roughly 24% of them found once; the top ten carry around 3%. The sample was also reused in another study, on T cells of mothers and their children.

The sample was blood. Every receptor here comes from a boy aged 10-17 years in good health. The CDR3 runs from the conserved cysteine through the conserved F or W. Fields, in order: D gene, clone size, V gene, J gene, CDR3 DNA, CDR3 protein. The D gene is left open where the match is weak. Some rows have no size entry. The others give once, few or many, or a class for an expanded clone.

NA,NA,TRBV5-1,TRBJ2-2,TGCGCCAGCAGCTCGTCCCTCAGGGGTGGTACCGGGGAGCTGTTTTTT,CASSSSLRGGTGELFF
NA,NA,TRBV12-3/TRBV12-4,TRBJ1-4,TGTGCCAGCAGAGGAGGTCTTAATGAAAAACTGTTTTTT,CASRGGLNEKLFF
TRBD1,once,TRBV12-3/TRBV12-4,TRBJ1-1,TGTGCCAGCAGCTCGCAGGGGGTGCGGACTGAAGCTTTCTTT,CASSSQGVRTEAFF
NA,few,TRBV5-1,TRBJ1-2,TGCGCCAGCAGATCGGGTAATGGCTACACCTTC,CASRSGNGYTF
NA,NA,TRBV24-1,TRBJ2-7,TGTGCCACCAGTGATGAGGGAGCCAGTTCGGGCTACGAGCAGTACTTC,CATSDEGASSGYEQYF
TRBD2,many,TRBV5-1,TRBJ2-1,TGCGCCAGCAGCTCATCTAGCGGGGGGGCGAATGAGCAGTTCTTC,CASSSSSGGANEQFF
NA,few,TRBV27,TRBJ2-2,TGTGCCAGCAGTGGCGGGCAGGAAAACACCGGGGAGCTGTTTTTT,CASSGGQENTGELFF
NA,NA,TRBV11-2,TRBJ2-1,TGTGCCAGCAGCTTAGGCGAAAACAATGAGCAGTTCTTC,CASSLGENNEQFF
NA,few,TRBV20-1,TRBJ1-1,TGCAGTGCTAGGCCAGGGCGCACTGAAGCTTTCTTT,CSARPGRTEAFF
NA,NA,TRBV6-1,TRBJ1-2,TGTGCCAGCACCTACCGGGCGACAGGACTTGGCTATGGCTACACCTTC,CASTYRATGLGYGYTF
NA,few,TRBV24-1,TRBJ2-7,TGTGCCACCGCCGGGAACTCCTACGAGCAGTACTTC,CATAGNSYEQYF
NA,NA,TRBV29-1,TRBJ2-3,TGCAGCGCGACTGCCGGGGAGCTCACAGATACGCAGTATTTT,CSATAGELTDTQYF
TRBD1,few,TRBV20-1,TRBJ2-4,TGCAGTGCTCCACAGGGGAGCAACATTCAGTACTTC,CSAPQGSNIQYF
NA,NA,TRBV3-1,TRBJ2-5,TGTGCCAGCAGCGTTTCCGGGAAACGGGAGACCCAGTACTTC,CASSVSGKRETQYF
NA,NA,TRBV3-1,TRBJ2-1,TGTGCCAGCAGCCAAGAACGGGGCTCCTACAATGAGCAGTTCTTC,CASSQERGSYNEQFF
NA,NA,TRBV6-6,TRBJ2-2,TGTGCCACCCCGGGACCGCCGAACACCGGGGAGCTGTTTTTT,CATPGPPNTGELFF
TRBD1,NA,TRBV2,TRBJ1-4,TGTGCCAGCAGTGTCAGGACAGGGGGCTATGAAAAACTGTTTTTT,CASSVRTGGYEKLFF
TRBD1,few,TRBV5-1,TRBJ2-1,TGCGCCAGCAGCGTAGCAAAGGGGGCGTGGAAAGACAATGAGCAGTTCTTC,CASSVAKGAWKDNEQFF
NA,NA,TRBV6-5,TRBJ2-5,TGTGCCAGCAGCCTGGGGGGTCAACTGGAGACCCAGTACTTC,CASSLGGQLETQYF
NA,NA,TRBV5-1,TRBJ1-2,TGCGCCAGCAGCTTCCCTGAGGGACGTGGCTACACCTTC,CASSFPEGRGYTF
NA,few,TRBV12-3/TRBV12-4,TRBJ1-4,TGTGCCAGCAGTCCGGTGCGGGTAGGGGAAAAACTGTTTTTT,CASSPVRVGEKLFF
NA,few,TRBV9,TRBJ2-7,TGTGCCAGCAGCCGGGTGGGGGATTCAACCTACGAGCAGTACTTC,CASSRVGDSTYEQYF
TRBD1,NA,TRBV5-5,TRBJ1-5,TGTGCCAGCAGCTTAAGCAGGGGGAATAGCAATCAGCCCCAGCATTTT,CASSLSRGNSNQPQHF
NA,NA,TRBV7-9,TRBJ2-3,TGTGCCAGCAGCTTAGGTCACTACACAGATACGCAGTATTTT,CASSLGHYTDTQYF
TRBD1,NA,TRBV11-2,TRBJ1-2,TGTGCCAGCAGCTTCACATCGACAGGGCTCTATGGCTACACCTTC,CASSFTSTGLYGYTF
NA,few,TRBV6-5,TRBJ2-7,TGTGCCAGCACCCGACGAGGGTCCTACGAGCAGTACTTC,CASTRRGSYEQYF
NA,NA,TRBV10-3,TRBJ2-5,TGTGCCATCAATAGGGACTTACAAGAGACCCAGTACTTC,CAINRDLQETQYF
NA,few,TRBV7-6,TRBJ1-2,TGTGCCAGATTCGGGACACCCTATGGCTACACCTTC,CARFGTPYGYTF
TRBD1,once,TRBV20-1,TRBJ1-4,TGCAGTGCTCTCAGACAGGGGGCAAATGAAAAACTGTTTTTT,CSALRQGANEKLFF
NA,few,TRBV20-1,TRBJ2-2,TGCAGTGCTAGAGATTCGGGAACCGGGGAGCTGTTTTTT,CSARDSGTGELFF
TRBD1,few,TRBV29-1,TRBJ1-5,TGCAGCGTTCAACAGGGGAGCAATCAGCCCCAGCATTTT,CSVQQGSNQPQHF
NA,few,TRBV28,TRBJ2-3,TGTGCCGGAGGCGGCGGAACCCGAAGGCAGTATTTT,CAGGGGTRRQYF
TRBD1,few,TRBV20-1,TRBJ1-1,TGCAGTGCTATTCTCTTGACCGGGACAGGGAACACTGAAGCTTTCTTT,CSAILLTGTGNTEAFF
TRBD1,NA,TRBV7-9,TRBJ2-2,TGTGCCAGCGGGACAGGGGATCACCACGGGGAGCTGTTTTTT,CASGTGDHHGELFF
NA,NA,TRBV4-1,TRBJ2-1,TGCGCCAGCAGCCAAGTCCTCAGTAACCGGCAGTTCTTC,CASSQVLSNRQFF
TRBD1,few,TRBV28,TRBJ2-4,TGTGCCAGCAGTCATCGGGACAGGGCTCGTCAGTACTTC,CASSHRDRARQYF
NA,few,TRBV18,TRBJ1-6,TGTGCCAGTTCGCATTCTCAGGGTGTCTATAATTCACCCCTCCACTTT,CASSHSQGVYNSPLHF
TRBD2,NA,TRBV13,TRBJ2-7,TGTGCCAGCAGCTTCTGGACTAGCGGGGATTTCGAGCAGTACTTC,CASSFWTSGDFEQYF
NA,few,TRBV20-1,TRBJ2-7,TGCAGTTCAACCGACACGCTCTACGAGCAGTACTTC,CSSTDTLYEQYF
NA,few,TRBV10-2,TRBJ2-1,TGCGCCAGCAGTGAGTCGACAGGCGGGAACCACAATGAGCAGTTCTTC,CASSESTGGNHNEQFF